This is a list of T cell receptor beta chains from one sample in a study of response to subunit inactivated influenza vaccine. TCRdb fed the RT-PCR reads into MiXCR, producing one record per CDR3 protein. The data hold roughly 630,000 distinct CDR3 sequences, with 14% observed a single time. The sample consisted of PBMCs from blood, taken 14 days before vaccination. These receptor sequences come from a middle-aged man who received an inactivated influenza vaccine. CDR3s include the opening cysteine and the closing phenylalanine or tryptophan. D genes are given only for firm matches. Expanded clones get a size class; other rows say once, few or many, or leave the size out.

D gene | J gene | clone size | V gene | CDR3 protein | CDR3 DNA
- | TRBJ1-6 | many | TRBV4-2 | CASSQRTGADIHEDNSPLHF | TGTGCCAGCAGCCAGAGAACGGGGGCCGATATACACGAGGACAATTCACCCCTCCACTTT
TRBD2 | TRBJ2-5 | - | TRBV7-8 | CASSLAGTSGLRTQYF | TGTGCCAGCAGCTTAGCCGGGACTAGCGGCCTGAGGACCCAGTACTTC
TRBD1 | TRBJ2-5 | - | TRBV15 | CATSRAPDRGQWETQYF | TGTGCCACCAGCAGAGCCCCTGACAGGGGGCAATGGGAGACCCAGTACTTC
- | TRBJ1-5 | - | TRBV4-3 | CASSRGTWDQPQHF | TGCGCCAGCAGCCGCGGGACTTGGGATCAGCCCCAGCATTTT
TRBD1 | TRBJ2-1 | many | TRBV4-2 | CASSQHGQGKNEQFF | TGTGCCAGCAGCCAACACGGACAGGGGAAGAATGAGCAGTTCTTC
TRBD1 | TRBJ1-1 | few | TRBV20-1 | CSPRQGGMNTEAFF | TGCAGTCCCCGGCAGGGGGGTATGAACACTGAAGCTTTCTTT
TRBD2 | TRBJ2-5 | few | TRBV5-1 | CASSLGKTSGQETQYF | TGCGCCAGCAGCTTAGGGAAGACTAGCGGGCAAGAGACCCAGTACTTC
- | TRBJ2-7 | few | TRBV4-2 | CASSQGGGGTIHSYEQYF | TGTGCCAGCAGCCAAGGGGGAGGCGGGACAATCCACTCCTACGAGCAGTACTTC
- | TRBJ1-5 | - | TRBV28 | CASSQDQGLNQPQHF | TGTGCCAGCAGTCAGGACCAGGGGCTCAATCAGCCCCAGCATTTT
- | TRBJ2-1 | few | TRBV4-3 | CASSAPLASSYNEQFF | TGCGCCAGCAGCGCCCCGTTGGCGTCTTCCTACAATGAGCAGTTCTTC
- | TRBJ2-2 | - | TRBV20-1 | CSVQGINTGELFF | TGCAGTGTCCAGGGGATTAACACCGGGGAGCTGTTTTTT
- | TRBJ1-2 | - | TRBV28 | CASSPGTDYTF | TGTGCCAGCAGTCCGGGGACCGATTACACCTTC
- | TRBJ2-7 | many | TRBV29-1 | CSVEGVYEQYF | TGCAGCGTTGAGGGGGTTTACGAGCAGTACTTC
- | TRBJ2-5 | - | TRBV3-1 | CASSQTQSQETQYF | TGTGCCAGCAGCCAAACACAGAGCCAAGAGACCCAGTACTTC
TRBD1 | TRBJ2-1 | - | TRBV2 | CATQGPPNHNEQFF | TGTGCCACACAGGGGCCCCCTAACCACAATGAGCAGTTCTTC
- | TRBJ2-1 | few | TRBV28 | CASSLSQHNEQFF | TGTGCCAGCAGTTTAAGTCAGCACAATGAGCAGTTCTTC
- | TRBJ2-1 | few | TRBV20-1 | CSARDGTGGGGNEQFF | TGCAGTGCTAGAGATGGAACAGGGGGAGGGGGCAATGAGCAGTTCTTC
TRBD2 | TRBJ2-7 | many | TRBV20-1 | CSAFPLATSSYEQYF | TGCAGTGCGTTCCCACTAGCGACTAGCTCCTACGAGCAGTACTTC
- | TRBJ2-7 | few | TRBV6-2/TRBV6-3 | CASSYVSGNYEQYF | TGTGCCAGCAGTTATGTTTCGGGAAACTACGAGCAGTACTTC
- | TRBJ1-3 | - | TRBV20-1 | CSASDSPDTSGNTIYF | TGCAGTGCTAGCGATTCTCCGGATACCTCTGGAAACACCATATATTTT
- | TRBJ2-6 | few | TRBV24-1 | CATSDRTASGANVLTF | TGTGCCACCAGTGACAGGACAGCCTCTGGGGCCAACGTCCTGACTTTC
- | TRBJ2-7 | - | TRBV7-2 | CASSPALGEQYF | TGTGCCAGCAGCCCCGCACTAGGAGAGCAGTACTTC
TRBD2 | TRBJ2-5 | - | TRBV20-1 | CSARDTGGLETQYF | TGCAGTGCTAGAGATACGGGGGGGCTTGAGACCCAGTACTTC